This TCR beta chain was identified during a study of T-cell reconstitution after alpha-beta-depleted transplantation in children. General study points: Counts and diversity of T cells one year after transplant came mostly from newly produced T cells.

To note about this clonotype: As yet, its antigen is unknown.

Researchers prepared the TCRbeta library using unique molecular identifiers, the study reports. A single record per CDR3 protein comes from TCRdb applying MiXCR to the PCR reads. The profile covers 450,000 to 550,000 distinct CDR3 sequences, with roughly an eighth appearing a single time and 12% to 15% taken by the ten largest. The CDR3 runs to 16 residues. V shed 0 bases and J 5 bases; nucleotides not matched to a gene: 7. CDR1 is LNHNV, CDR2 YYDKDF, per germline (reference sequence). Specimen: PBMCs, mostly from graft donor cells, collected 180 days after TCRalphabeta/CD19-depleted stem cell transplant. This receptor was obtained from a female patient aged 2-9 years who had a stem cell transplant for aplastic anemia, so the T cells may come from the graft donor. The chain links TRBV15 to TRBJ2-3; 8 bases align to TRBD2. Written as DNA, the CDR3 is TGTGCCACCAGCAGAGATACGGAGCGGGAGAGAGATACGCAGTATTTT. Protein product: CATSRDTERERDTQYF.